Below are 11 T cell receptor beta chains sequenced from a single sample in a study of blood T cells in healthy people across ages. A second roughly 6 to 12 cycle PCR used barcoded and J-beta primers. TCRdb called the 5' RACE reads again in MiXCR, with one record for every CDR3 protein. Counted here are some 640,000 distinct CDR3 sequences, around 48% occurring once; the ten biggest clones make up 30% to 35%. The source material was blood. The receptors originated from a woman in her fifties or sixties in good health.

The chain uses TRBV5-6 and TRBJ2-7, with D perhaps matching TRBD2 (6 bases). Germline CDR1 is SGHDT and CDR2 is YYEEEE. This CDR3 is 13 amino acids long. The V end was cut by 1 base, the J end by 2 bases, with 7 bases between. The chain's CDR3 is CASSLWGAYEQYF. The CDR3 bases are TGTGCCAGCAGCTTGTGGGGGGCCTACGAGCAGTACTTC.

The chain links TRBV6-2 or TRBV6-3 to TRBJ2-2; possibly TRBD2 for D (5 bases). Per germline, CDR1 MNHEY and CDR2 SVGEGT. V lost 0 bases and J 2 bases, leaving 19 bases between the germline ends. The CDR3 loop spans 19 amino acids. CDR3 loop: CASSYSIDPADVNTGELFF. The CDR3 nucleotides read TGTGCCAGCAGTTACTCGATAGACCCAGCGGACGTTAACACCGGGGAGCTGTTTTTT.

This chain joins TRBV5-1 and TRBJ1-6; no definite D call. Deletions cut 8 bases from V and 9 bases from J, with 6 bases between. CDR3 length: 10 amino acids. CDR1 and CDR2 (germline): SGHRS, YFSETQ. The CDR3: CARGSSPLHF. The DNA of the CDR3 is TGCGCCAGAGGAAGTTCACCCCTCCACTTT.

The rearrangement links TRBV25-1 to TRBJ1-4, with D uncertain. CDR1 and CDR2 from the germline V gene are MGHDK and SYGVNS. This CDR3 contains 13 residues. Between the trimmed V and J ends, which lost 6 bases and 0 bases, there was a span of 5 bases. The CDR3 loop is CASSPTTNEKLFF. CDR3 coding DNA: TGTGCCAGCAGCCCGACAACTAATGAAAAACTGTTTTTT.

This clonotype was picked up a small number of times. The chain joins TRBV13 to TRBJ2-3; no reliable D call. CDR1 is PRHDT, CDR2 FYEKMQ, per germline (reference sequence). The CDR3 spans 14 residues. The V gene lost 1 base and the J gene lost 4 bases, with 9 bases spanning the gap. The CDR3 DNA sequence: TGTGCCAGCAGCTTAGACCATACGGCAGATACGCAGTATTTT. Translated, it gives CASSLDHTADTQYF.

This clonotype has more than one count but fewer than ten. The chain is built from TRBV7-9 and TRBJ1-1, with D possibly matching TRBD1 (5 bases). With 10 bases removed from V and 8 bases from J, the gap between germline ends came to 17 bases. Germline CDR1 and CDR2: SEHNR and FQNEAQ (reference sequence). The CDR3 has 12 residues. DNA of the CDR3: TGTGCCAACGGGGAGACAGCTAGGGAAGCTTTCTTT. Its translation: CANGETAREAFF.

The V and J genes are TRBV28 and TRBJ2-3; 8 nucleotides line up with TRBD2. The CDR3 has 16 residues. V lost 6 bases to trimming and J lost 2 bases; unmatched junction nucleotides: 10. Germline CDR1 reads MDHEN; CDR2 reads SYDVKM. DNA for the CDR3: TGTGCCAGCAGCCCACCTAGACTAGCGTACACAGATACGCAGTATTTT. Translation gives CASSPPRLAYTDTQYF.

This clonotype was seen a few times. This chain uses TRBV7-2 with TRBJ2-3; D remains ambiguous. This CDR3 has 13 residues. The ends were cut back, 2 bases at V and 2 bases at J, with 5 bases in the middle. In germline, CDR1 is SGHTA, CDR2 FQGNSA. CDR3 region: CASSLFHTDTQYF. CDR3 nucleotides: TGTGCCAGCAGCTTATTTCACACAGATACGCAGTATTTT.

The sample holds many counts of this clonotype. Here the CDR3 DNA reads TGTGCCAGCAGCTTAGAGGGGCCCGGGACATTCCAAGAGACCCAGTACTTC. This encodes CASSLEGPGTFQETQYF. The chain combines TRBV7-2 with TRBJ2-5; TRBD1 is a possible D gene (6 bases). The CDR3 sequence is 17 residues long. The germline gives CDR1 SGHTA, CDR2 FQGNSA. The V end was cut by 1 base, the J end by 1 base, with 16 bases between.

V usage is TRBV5-1 and J usage is TRBJ2-7; D not certain. The closer fit of TRBJ2-5 to the DNA end suggests the J call may be wrong. Looked up from germline, CDR1 is SGHRS and CDR2 is YFSETQ. This CDR3 has 11 amino acids. CDR3 loop: CASSFSKTQYF. In nucleotides, the CDR3 is TGCGCCAGCAGCTTCAGCAAGACCCAGTACTTC.

V usage is TRBV28 and J usage is TRBJ2-2; 7 bases are shared with TRBD2. Per germline, CDR1 MDHEN and CDR2 SYDVKM. V shed 6 bases and J 3 bases; nucleotides not matched to a gene: 7. The CDR3 is 15 residues long. CDR3 nucleotide sequence: TGTGCCAGCAGAGGCGGGAGAATAGACACCGGGGAGCTGTTTTTT. Translation gives CASRGGRIDTGELFF.